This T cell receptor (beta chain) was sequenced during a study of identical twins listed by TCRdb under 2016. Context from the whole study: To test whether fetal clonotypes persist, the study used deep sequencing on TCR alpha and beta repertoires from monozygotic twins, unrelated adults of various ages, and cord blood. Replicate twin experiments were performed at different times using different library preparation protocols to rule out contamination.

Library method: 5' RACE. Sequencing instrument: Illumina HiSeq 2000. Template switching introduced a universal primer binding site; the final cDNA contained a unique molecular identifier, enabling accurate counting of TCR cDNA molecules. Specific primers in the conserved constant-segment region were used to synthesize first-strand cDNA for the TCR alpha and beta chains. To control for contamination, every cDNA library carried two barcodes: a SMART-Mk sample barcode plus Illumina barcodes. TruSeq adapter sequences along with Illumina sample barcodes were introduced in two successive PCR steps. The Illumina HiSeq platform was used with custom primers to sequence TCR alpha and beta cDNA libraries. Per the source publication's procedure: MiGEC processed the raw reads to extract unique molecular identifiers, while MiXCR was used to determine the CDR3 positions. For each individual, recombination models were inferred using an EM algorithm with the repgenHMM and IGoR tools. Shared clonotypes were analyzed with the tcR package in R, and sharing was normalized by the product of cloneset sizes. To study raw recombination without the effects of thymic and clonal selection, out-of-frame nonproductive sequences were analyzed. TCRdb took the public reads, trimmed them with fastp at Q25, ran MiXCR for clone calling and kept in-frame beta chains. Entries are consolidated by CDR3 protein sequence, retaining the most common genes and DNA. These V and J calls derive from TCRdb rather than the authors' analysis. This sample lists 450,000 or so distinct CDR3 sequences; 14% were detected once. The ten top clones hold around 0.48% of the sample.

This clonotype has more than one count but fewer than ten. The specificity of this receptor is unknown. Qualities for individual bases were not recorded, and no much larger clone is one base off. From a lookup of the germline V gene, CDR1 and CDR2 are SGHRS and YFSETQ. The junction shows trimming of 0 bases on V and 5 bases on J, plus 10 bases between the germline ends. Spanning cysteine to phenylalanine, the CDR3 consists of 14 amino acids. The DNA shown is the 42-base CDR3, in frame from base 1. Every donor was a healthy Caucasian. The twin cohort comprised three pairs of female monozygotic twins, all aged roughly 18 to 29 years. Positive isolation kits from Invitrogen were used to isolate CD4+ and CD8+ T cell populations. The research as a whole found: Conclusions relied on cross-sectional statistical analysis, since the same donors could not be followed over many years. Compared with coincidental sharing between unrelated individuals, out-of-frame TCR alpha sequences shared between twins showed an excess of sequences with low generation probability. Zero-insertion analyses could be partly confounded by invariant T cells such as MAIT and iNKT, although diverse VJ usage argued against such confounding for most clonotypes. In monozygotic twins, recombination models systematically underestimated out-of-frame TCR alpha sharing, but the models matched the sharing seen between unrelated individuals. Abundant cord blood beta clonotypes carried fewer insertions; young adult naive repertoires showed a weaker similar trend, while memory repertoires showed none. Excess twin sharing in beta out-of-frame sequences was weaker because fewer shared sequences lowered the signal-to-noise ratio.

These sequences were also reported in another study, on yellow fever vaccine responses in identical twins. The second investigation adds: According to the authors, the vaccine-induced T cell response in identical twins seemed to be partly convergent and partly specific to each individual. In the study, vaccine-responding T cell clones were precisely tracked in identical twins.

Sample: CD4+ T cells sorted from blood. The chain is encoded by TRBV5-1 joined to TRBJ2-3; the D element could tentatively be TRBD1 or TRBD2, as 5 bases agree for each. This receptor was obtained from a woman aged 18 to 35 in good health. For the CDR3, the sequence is CASSLAWDLDTQYF. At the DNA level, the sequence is TGCGCCAGCAGCTTGGCCTGGGACCTAGATACGCAGTATTTT.